Presented here are 20 T cell receptor beta chains from one specimen sequenced in a study of identical twins. TCRdb itself ran the 5' RACE reads through MiXCR, one entry per CDR3 protein. The sample contains about 700,000 distinct CDR3 sequences, around 6% of which appear only once. Sequencing was performed on naive T cells sorted from blood. The origin of the receptors is a young man in good health.

This chain links TRBV21-1 with TRBJ2-5; the DNA was not used to check the table's D call, TRBD1. TRBV21-1 is classified as a pseudogene. This CDR3 has 15 residues. The CDR3 spells CASSLRPGSQETQYF. The CDR3 DNA follows: TGTGCCAGCAGCCTCCGACCGGGATCCCAAGAGACCCAGTACTTC.

This clonotype was observed a few times. The chain couples TRBV12-3 or TRBV12-4 to TRBJ2-1; TRBD2 aligns across 14 bases. The CDR3 contains 20 residues. V shed 4 bases, J shed 0 bases, and the junction held 11 bases outside the gene matches. CDR3 bases: TGTGCCAGCAGTTCACCCCCGGGACTAGCGGGAGCGGCCTCCTACAATGAGCAGTTCTTC. It is translated as CASSSPPGLAGAASYNEQFF.

Many counts were recorded for this clonotype. V and J are TRBV5-1 and TRBJ2-1, with unresolved D. V was pared by 0 bases and J by 4 bases, with 8 bases between. In germline, CDR1 is SGHRS, CDR2 YFSETQ. CDR3 length equals 14 residues. CDR3 coding DNA: TGCGCCAGCAGCTTGGCTGGGGAATACAATGAGCAGTTCTTC. This gives the protein CASSLAGEYNEQFF.

This clonotype appeared once. V is TRBV14 and J is TRBJ2-3, with no clear D. Germline V CDR1 and CDR2: SGHDN, FVKESK. The CDR3 extends over 13 amino acids. V lost 4 bases, J lost 3 bases, and 8 bases lay in between. The CDR3 loop is CASSPLLTDTQYF. DNA of the CDR3: TGTGCCAGCAGCCCCCTCTTGACAGATACGCAGTATTTT.

This clonotype has a count of ten or more. V and J are TRBV6-1 and TRBJ2-1; D could derive from TRBD1 or TRBD2 (5 bases each). Germline V lookup: CDR1 MNHNS, CDR2 SASEGT. The CDR3 sequence is 13 residues long. Trimming pared 7 bases from V and 5 bases from J, leaving 12 bases between. CDR3 DNA sequence: TGTGCCAGCACCTCGAGGGGTAACAATGAGCAGTTCTTC. Its protein is CASTSRGNNEQFF.

This clonotype was counted many times. V gene TRBV7-2 combines with J gene TRBJ1-4; D is uncertain. CDR1 SGHTA and CDR2 FQGNSA come from the germline V gene. The CDR3 loop spans 16 amino acids. Trimming stripped 3 bases from V and 4 bases from J, with 15 bases between. The DNA of the CDR3 is TGTGCCAGCAGCTTCCGTTTGGGCTGGGGTAATGAAAAACTGTTTTTT. It encodes CASSFRLGWGNEKLFF.

This clonotype was seen only a few times. This chain joins TRBV11-2 and TRBJ2-7; 10 bases align to TRBD2. This CDR3 is 16 amino acids long. V was pared by 4 bases and J by 4 bases, with 10 bases of the junction left unmatched. Germline CDR1 SGHAT, CDR2 FQNNGV. CDR3 in DNA: TGTGCCAGCAGCTCCGCTAGCGGGAGTTTTCAATACGAGCAGTACGTC. Protein sequence: CASSSASGSFQYEQYV.

The rearrangement uses TRBV11-2 and TRBJ2-5; TRBD2 matches at 9 bases. CDR3 length equals 17 residues. The J segment lost 2 bases and the V segment lost 5 bases, leaving 12 bases of the junction unmatched. Germline CDR1 reads SGHAT; CDR2 reads FQNNGV. CDR3 region: CASSNMPGLARQETQYF. The DNA for the CDR3 is TGTGCCAGCAGCAATATGCCAGGACTAGCGAGACAAGAGACCCAGTACTTC.

The chain carries TRBV15 and TRBJ2-7; TRBD2 agrees at 7 bases. Germline lookup yields CDR1 LNHNV and CDR2 YYDKDF (reference sequence). Losses at the gene ends were 6 bases for V and 2 bases for J; bases not matched to a gene: 4. The CDR3 totals 13 residues. Here the CDR3 reads CATSRDYPYEQYV. CDR3 nucleotide sequence: TGTGCCACCAGTCGGGACTATCCCTACGAGCAGTACGTC.

This clonotype was found many times. The rearrangement links TRBV12-3 or TRBV12-4 to TRBJ1-2; possible D gene TRBD1, 6 bases. The CDR3 has 14 amino acids. V was pared by 3 bases and J by 11 bases, with 19 bases between. The CDR3 spells CASSFRGPMGAYTF. The CDR3 DNA reads as TGTGCCAGCAGTTTTCGGGGCCCTATGGGGGCGTACACCTTC.

This clonotype was picked up many times. The chain is built from TRBV15 and TRBJ2-7; D may correspond to TRBD1 or TRBD2 (5 bases each). The CDR3 loop spans 13 amino acids. Trimming cost V 4 bases and J 6 bases, with 13 bases left between them. Germline V gene sequence: CDR1 LNHNV, CDR2 YYDKDF (reference sequence). The CDR3 reads CATSMPGTGEQYF. The CDR3 coding sequence is TGTGCCACCAGCATGCCCGGGACCGGCGAGCAGTACTTC.

This clonotype was counted many times. The rearrangement joins TRBV24-1 to TRBJ2-4, with D hard to call. The CDR3 covers 11 residues. Between the trimmed V and J ends, which lost 9 bases and 8 bases, there was a span of 10 bases. Germline CDR1 is KGHDR and CDR2 is SFDVKD. The CDR3 region is CATAQADIQYF. CDR3 DNA: TGTGCCACCGCCCAAGCAGACATTCAGTACTTC.

This clonotype turned up a few times. The rearrangement uses TRBV20-1 and TRBJ1-4; no clear D. V lost 3 bases and J lost 0, with 8 bases in between. Germline loops: CDR1 DFQATT, CDR2 SNEGSKA (reference sequence). The CDR3 loop spans 14 amino acids. CDR3 DNA: TGCAGTGCTAGGAACACGGCAACTAATGAAAAACTGTTTTTT. Translation: CSARNTATNEKLFF.

This clonotype came up many times. The J gene is TRBJ2-1, the V gene TRBV7-8; 7 bases are shared with TRBD2. The V segment lost 3 bases and the J segment 7 bases; nucleotides outside the gene matches: 9. The germline CDR1 and CDR2 sequences are SGHVS and FQNEAQ. This CDR3 has 15 amino acids. This CDR3 is CASSLLAGSNNEQFF. Here the CDR3 DNA reads TGTGCCAGCAGCTTGTTAGCGGGTAGTAATAATGAGCAGTTCTTC.

This clonotype was observed a few times. The chain has TRBV3-1 and TRBJ2-1, with a weak D call TRBD2 (6 bases). The CDR3 runs 15 residues. The V end was cut by 3 bases, the J end by 6 bases, with 15 bases between. The V gene's germline CDR1 is LGHDT and CDR2 YNNKEL (reference sequence). Here the CDR3 DNA reads TGTGCCAGCAGCCACCCTCGCGGGGCTGGCAATGAGCAGTTCTTC. Amino acids: CASSHPRGAGNEQFF.

In its sample, this clonotype was seen many times. The chain joins TRBV12-3 or TRBV12-4 to TRBJ2-1; possibly TRBD1 for D (5 bases). Trimming pared 7 bases from V and 7 bases from J, leaving 11 bases between. CDR3 length: 12 residues. The CDR3 DNA sequence: TGTGCCAGCACCGCAGGGAAAAATGAGCAGTTCTTC. This gives the protein CASTAGKNEQFF.

This clonotype came up many times. The rearrangement links TRBV30 to TRBJ1-5; D ambiguous. Germline V gene sequence: CDR1 GTSNPN, CDR2 SVGIG (reference sequence). V shed 0 bases and J shed 4 bases, with 7 bases lying between them. The CDR3 is made up of 13 amino acids. The CDR3 loop is CAWSVRQNQPQHF. The CDR3, as DNA: TGTGCCTGGAGTGTGCGCCAGAATCAGCCCCAGCATTTT.

This clonotype was seen more than once but under ten times. The rearrangement uses TRBV7-2 and TRBJ1-5; 7 nucleotides agree with TRBD1. Looked up from germline, CDR1 is SGHTA and CDR2 is FQGNSA. After removal of 2 bases from V and 3 bases from J, the junction contained 7 bases not matched to a gene. The CDR3 covers 16 residues. The CDR3 loop is CASSLTGAGVNQPQHF. DNA for the CDR3: TGTGCCAGCAGCTTAACAGGGGCAGGGGTCAATCAGCCCCAGCATTTT.

This clonotype was observed at least ten times. This chain connects TRBV10-3 to TRBJ2-1, with a possible D match to TRBD1 (5 bases). Germline CDR1 is ENHRY and CDR2 is SYGVKD. The V gene lost 6 bases and the J gene lost 6 bases, with 12 bases spanning the gap. The CDR3 sequence is 13 residues long. CDR3 residues: CAIREDSINEQFF. The CDR3 DNA sequence: TGTGCCATCAGAGAAGACAGTATCAATGAGCAGTTCTTC.

This clonotype was counted at least ten times. This chain joins TRBV29-1 and TRBJ1-1; D gene ambiguous. The CDR3 spans 13 residues. V lost 4 bases to trimming and J lost 10 bases, with 19 bases between them. Germline loops: CDR1 SQVTM, CDR2 ANQGSEA. Here the CDR3 reads CSVAGVHPGLAFF. CDR3 bases: TGCAGCGTTGCCGGCGTCCACCCCGGGTTAGCTTTCTTT.